Detailed here is one T cell receptor (beta chain). Its antigen specificity is not known. Base qualities are not at hand, and no much larger clone is one base apart. The receptor library was made with the immunoSEQ multiplex PCR assay. In the paper's pipeline: A statistical classification framework was built to diagnose cytomegalovirus status from the catalog of TCR beta chain sequences. TCRdb obtained this table from immuneACCESS and retained in-frame rearrangements with V and J assigned. These tables miss some clones; where compared with another copy, unresolved V genes account for less than half of the shortfall, and the remainder is unexplained. Clonal size and the V and J genes are those of that table, whereas D and trimming came from the DNA. The sample table lists approximately 260,000 clones, around 85% of them with a count of one. Jointly, the top ten make up over 0.95% of the sample. Donors formed part of the validation cohort, which comprised over a hundred subjects and was distinct from the first cohort of 666 subjects.

This sample was taken from a study of cytomegalovirus exposure and HLA in healthy donors (dated 2017 in TCRdb). About the investigation overall: According to a later analysis, one platform produced both the 100 to 150 validation repertoires and the 720 or so repertoires of the first cohort. The aim of the study was to test whether cataloging public T cell receptors could identify signatures of past pathogen exposure. The study combined high-throughput TCR immunosequencing, statistical association of individual TCRs with disease status, and machine learning to predict cytomegalovirus infection status. Along with the approximately 700-subject first cohort, a separate validation cohort of 120 different subjects was used.

General conclusions and limits of the study: The study listed approximately 160 TCR beta chains as associated with cytomegalovirus. It was suggested by the authors that the approach could potentially be generalized to other disease states and immunological phenotypes. The classifier was reported to diagnose cytomegalovirus status with high specificity and sensitivity in both the original and validation cohorts. All 120 or so repertoires were used to score co-occurrence in the validation cohort in a later analysis, because that analysis had no HLA typing for the cohort. A few of the identified cytomegalovirus-associated TCR beta chains were confirmed in vitro to be specific for cytomegalovirus antigens. While some public TCRs were present in many individuals, most TCR sequences turned up only very rarely across donors. Subsequent analysis determined that TCRs grouped into clusters in the first cohort also showed a tendency toward co-occurrence across the approximately 120 validation repertoires, and approximately 93% of cluster scores exceeded 0.

Reading from cysteine to phenylalanine, the CDR3 counts 11 amino acids. The entry retains the CDR3 DNA only, 33 bases that are in frame from base 1. CDR1 and CDR2 (SNHLY, FYNNEI) derive from the germline V gene. V and J lose 3 bases and 6 bases, and a span of 4 bases separates them. This TCR was sampled from a woman in her thirties in good health and CMV-seropositive. Sequencing was done on a sample of PBMCs. The V gene is TRBV2 and the J gene is TRBJ2-3; the D gene cannot be resolved reliably. The DNA is TGTGCCAGCAGTGATCTTGATACGCAGTATTTT. Its product reads: CASSDLDTQYF.